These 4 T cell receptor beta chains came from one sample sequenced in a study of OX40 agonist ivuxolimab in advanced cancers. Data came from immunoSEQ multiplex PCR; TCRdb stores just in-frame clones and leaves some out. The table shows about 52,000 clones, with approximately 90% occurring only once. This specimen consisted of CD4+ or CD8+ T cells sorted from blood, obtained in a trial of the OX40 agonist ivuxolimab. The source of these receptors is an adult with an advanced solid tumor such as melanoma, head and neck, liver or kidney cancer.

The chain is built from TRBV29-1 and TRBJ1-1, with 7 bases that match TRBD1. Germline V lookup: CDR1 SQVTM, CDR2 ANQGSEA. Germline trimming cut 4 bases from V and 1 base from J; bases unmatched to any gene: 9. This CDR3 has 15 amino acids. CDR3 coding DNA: TGCAGCGTTGTTGGGGACAGTACCTCGAACACTGAAGCTTTCTTT. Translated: CSVVGDSTSNTEAFF.

The CDR3 nucleotides read TGTGCCAGCAGCCCGGGGGGGGTAGGAGATCAGCCCCAGCATTTT. This gives the protein CASSPGGVGDQPQHF. This chain joins TRBV7-8 and TRBJ1-5, with D perhaps matching TRBD1 (5 bases). Germline CDR1 SGHVS, CDR2 FQNEAQ. CDR3 length: 15 amino acids. The germline V and J ends were trimmed by 5 bases and 5 bases, with 16 bases remaining between them.

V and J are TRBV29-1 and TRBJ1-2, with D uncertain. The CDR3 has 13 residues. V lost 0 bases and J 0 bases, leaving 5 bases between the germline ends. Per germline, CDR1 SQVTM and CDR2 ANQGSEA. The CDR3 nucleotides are TGCAGCGTTGAAGAAGGCTCTAACTATGGCTACACCTTC. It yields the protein CSVEEGSNYGYTF.

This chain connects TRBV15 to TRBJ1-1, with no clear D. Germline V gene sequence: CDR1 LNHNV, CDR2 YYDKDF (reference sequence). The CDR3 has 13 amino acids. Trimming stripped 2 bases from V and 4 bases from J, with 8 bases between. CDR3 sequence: CATSRRSFTEAFF. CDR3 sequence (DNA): TGTGCCACCAGCAGACGGTCCTTCACTGAAGCTTTCTTT.